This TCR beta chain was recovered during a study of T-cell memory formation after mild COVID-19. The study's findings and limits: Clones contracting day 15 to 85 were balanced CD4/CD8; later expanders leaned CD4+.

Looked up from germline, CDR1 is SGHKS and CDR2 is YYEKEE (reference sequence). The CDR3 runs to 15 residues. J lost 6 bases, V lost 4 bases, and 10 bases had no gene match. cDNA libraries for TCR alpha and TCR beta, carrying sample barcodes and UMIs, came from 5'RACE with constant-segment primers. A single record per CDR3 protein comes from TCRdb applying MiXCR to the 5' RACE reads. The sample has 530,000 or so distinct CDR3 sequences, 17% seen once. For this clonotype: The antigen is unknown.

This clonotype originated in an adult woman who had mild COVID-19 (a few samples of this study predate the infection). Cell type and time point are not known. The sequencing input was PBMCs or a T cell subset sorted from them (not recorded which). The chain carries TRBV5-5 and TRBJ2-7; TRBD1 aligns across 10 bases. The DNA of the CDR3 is TGTGCCAGCAGCATTCCGGGACAGGGGATTGGCGAGCAGTACTTC. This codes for CASSIPGQGIGEQYF.